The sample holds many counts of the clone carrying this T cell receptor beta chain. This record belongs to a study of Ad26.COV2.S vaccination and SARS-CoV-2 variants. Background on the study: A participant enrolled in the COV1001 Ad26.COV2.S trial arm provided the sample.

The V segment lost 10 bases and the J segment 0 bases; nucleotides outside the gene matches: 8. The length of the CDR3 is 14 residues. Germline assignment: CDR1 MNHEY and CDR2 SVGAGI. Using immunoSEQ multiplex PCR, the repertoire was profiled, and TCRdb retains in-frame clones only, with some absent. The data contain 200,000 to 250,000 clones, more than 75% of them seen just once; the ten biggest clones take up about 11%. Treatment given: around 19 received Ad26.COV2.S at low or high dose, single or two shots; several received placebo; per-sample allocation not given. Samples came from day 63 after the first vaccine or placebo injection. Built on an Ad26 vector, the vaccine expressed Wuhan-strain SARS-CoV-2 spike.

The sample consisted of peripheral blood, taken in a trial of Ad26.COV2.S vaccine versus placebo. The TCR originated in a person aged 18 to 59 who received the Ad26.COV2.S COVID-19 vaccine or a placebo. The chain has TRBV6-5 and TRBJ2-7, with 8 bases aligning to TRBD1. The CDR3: CATSGQASSYEQYF. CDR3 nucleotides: TGTGCCACCTCGGGACAGGCGAGCTCCTACGAGCAGTACTTC.